The 28 T cell receptor beta chains below were found in one sample sequenced in a study of metastatic and nonmetastatic thyroid tumors. TCRdb re-called clones via MiXCR from the PCR reads. Of roughly 12,000 clones in the sample, 31% were seen once. Nobody among the patients had been given any treatment before thyroid surgery. Sequencing used tumor tissue. Receptors were obtained from a male donor with papillary thyroid cancer or a benign thyroid nodule (not recorded which). Some clones in this sample may be carry-over from other donors' samples.

This chain joins TRBV18 and TRBJ1-2; D may be TRBD1 (5 bases). The CDR3 length is 12 residues. Between the trimmed V and J ends, which lost 6 bases and 6 bases, there was a span of 11 bases. The V gene's germline CDR1 is KGHSH and CDR2 LQKENI. Here the CDR3 reads CASSSPGNGYTF. CDR3 coding DNA: TGTGCCAGCTCGTCGCCAGGGAATGGCTACACCTTC.

This clone was seen many times. The chain is built from TRBV5-1 and TRBJ2-5; 7 nucleotides agree with TRBD2. The CDR3 is 14 residues long. V trimming: 0 bases; J trimming: 1 base; junction bases outside the gene matches: 0. Looked up from germline, CDR1 is SGHRS and CDR2 is YFSETQ. The CDR3 DNA sequence: TGCGCCAGCAGCTTGGGACTAGCCCAAGAGACCCAGTACTTC. Residues: CASSLGLAQETQYF.

By its share, this clone is medium-sized (0.01 to 0.1%). The CDR3 loop reads CASSPKGSGGVLSTDTQYF. The CDR3 coding sequence is TGCGCCAGCAGCCCCAAGGGGAGCGGGGGTGTCCTTAGCACAGATACGCAGTATTTT. This sequence joins TRBV5-1 and TRBJ2-3; 8 bases match TRBD2. After removal of 4 bases from V and 0 bases from J, the junction contained 16 bases not matched to a gene. The CDR3 has 19 amino acids. The germline V gene has CDR1 SGHRS and CDR2 YFSETQ.

The J gene is TRBJ2-7, the V gene TRBV7-3; a weak D match, TRBD2 (6 bases). The CDR3 spans 15 residues. V lost 5 bases, J lost 2 bases, and 16 bases lay in between. Looked up from germline, CDR1 is SGHTA and CDR2 is FQGTGA. The CDR3 DNA reads as TGTGCCAGCAGCCCTAGAGGGACTCAGACCTACGAGCAGTACTTC. It encodes CASSPRGTQTYEQYF.

Of note for this clone: Different DNA sequences within this sample yield the same CDR3. The chain couples TRBV5-6 to TRBJ2-3; D not resolved. V lost 2 bases and J lost 2, with 18 bases in between. Germline CDR1 and CDR2: SGHDT and YYEEEE. This CDR3 has 17 residues. CDR3: CASSFGASLRFTDTQYF. DNA of the CDR3: TGTGCCAGCAGCTTTGGCGCGAGTTTACGTTTCACAGATACGCAGTATTTT.

This clone was counted a few times. The chain is built from TRBV6-1 and TRBJ2-1; no clear D gene. The CDR3 has 13 amino acids. Trimming cost V 1 base and J 4 bases, with 5 bases left between them. Germline V CDR1 and CDR2: MNHNS, SASEGT. CDR3 bases: TGTGCCAGCAGTGAAGAGTTTTACAATGAGCAGTTCTTC. This codes for CASSEEFYNEQFF.

The rearrangement uses TRBV5-1 and TRBJ2-1; D gene ambiguous. CDR3 length: 16 amino acids. The germline V and J ends were trimmed by 5 bases and 2 bases, with 17 bases remaining between them. Germline V gene sequence: CDR1 SGHRS, CDR2 YFSETQ. This CDR3 reads CASRVGPPPTYNEQFF. CDR3 bases: TGCGCCAGCAGGGTTGGACCGCCTCCTACCTACAATGAGCAGTTCTTC.

This clone appeared once. The V call is TRBV4-3, the J call TRBJ2-2, with D perhaps TRBD2 (6 bases). The V end lost 4 bases, the J end lost 0 bases, and 9 bases lay between the germline ends. Germline assignment: CDR1 LGHNA and CDR2 YSLEER. The CDR3 covers 15 residues. The DNA for the CDR3 is TGCGCCAGCAGCCGAGGACTAACGAACACCGGGGAGCTGTTTTTT. This translates into CASSRGLTNTGELFF.

J is TRBJ2-3 and V is TRBV24-1, with D hard to call. Germline V gene sequence: CDR1 KGHDR, CDR2 SFDVKD. There are 14 residues in the CDR3. V lost 0 bases and J 0 bases, leaving 3 bases between the germline ends. CDR3 region: CATSDLRSTDTQYF. The CDR3 DNA is TGTGCCACCAGTGATTTGAGAAGCACAGATACGCAGTATTTT.

This chain joins TRBV4-1 and TRBJ2-7; D remains ambiguous. Trimming took 4 bases from V and 0 from J, leaving 22 bases between them. Germline CDR1 MGHRA, CDR2 YSYEKL. The CDR3 has 18 residues. CDR3 region: CASSRWSHATAASYEQYF. DNA for the CDR3: TGCGCCAGCAGCCGGTGGTCTCATGCAACTGCGGCCTCCTACGAGCAGTACTTC.

This clone came up a few times. One end of the junction is discordant with germline, which a read error may explain. The chain couples TRBV12-3 or TRBV12-4 to TRBJ2-1, with TRBD2 matching over 7 bases. This CDR3 is 14 amino acids long. The CDR3 sequence is CASVGSGLHNGQFF. The CDR3 DNA follows: TGTGCCAGCGTGGGTAGCGGGTTACACAATGGGCAGTTCTTC.

The sample holds many counts of this clone. This chain connects TRBV27 to TRBJ2-1; D unclear. The CDR3 is 14 residues long. The V gene's germline CDR1 is MNHEY and CDR2 SMNVEV (reference sequence). V lost 3 bases to trimming and J lost 4 bases, with 10 bases between them. The CDR3 loop reads CASSFWASYNEQFF. The DNA for the CDR3 is TGTGCCAGCAGTTTCTGGGCCAGTTACAATGAGCAGTTCTTC.

Note on this clone: Mismatch with germline at one junction end may stem from a read error. The CDR3 DNA reads TGTGCCAGGTGCCGCCCACAGACCGGGGGCTACCCCTTC. Encoded protein: CARCRPQTGGYPF. The genes are TRBV12-3 or TRBV12-4 and TRBJ1-2, with D perhaps matching TRBD1 (6 bases). This CDR3 comprises 13 residues.

The genes are TRBV30 and TRBJ2-3; unclear D gene. Trimming stripped 0 bases from V and 5 bases from J, with 3 bases between. There are 11 residues in the CDR3. CDR1 is GTSNPN, CDR2 SVGIG, per germline (reference sequence). CDR3 in amino acids: CAWSVGDTQYF. The CDR3 DNA is TGTGCCTGGAGTGTCGGAGATACGCAGTATTTT.

This clone has a count of ten or more. The J gene is TRBJ2-5, the V gene TRBV6-1; no definite D call. Germline CDR1 MNHNS, CDR2 SASEGT. The V end lost 3 bases, the J end lost 5 bases, and 7 bases lay between the germline ends. CDR3 size: 12 residues. This CDR3 is CASSDSWETQYF. The CDR3 DNA follows: TGTGCCAGCAGTGACAGTTGGGAGACCCAGTACTTC.

This clone appeared many times. This could be a read error, since a much larger clone is one nucleotide away. Other nucleotide sequences from this sample produce the same CDR3. This chain connects TRBV6-5 to TRBJ2-7; D gene ambiguous. This CDR3 contains 11 residues. The germline V gene has CDR1 MNHEY and CDR2 SVGAGI. CDR3 sequence (DNA): TGTGCCAGTAGTTACTCGAACCAGCAGTACTTC. Its protein product is CASSYSNQQYF.

There are a few counts of this clone. The chain recombines TRBV19 with TRBJ1-2; a weak D match, TRBD1 (5 bases). This CDR3 is 13 amino acids long. With 7 bases removed from V and 3 bases from J, the gap between germline ends came to 12 bases. Germline-derived CDR1 and CDR2 are LNHDA and SQIVND (reference sequence). The DNA for the CDR3 is TGTGCCAGTAAAAGGGGCGGATACTATGGCTACACCTTC. It codes for CASKRGGYYGYTF.

V and J are TRBV11-2 and TRBJ2-3; 10 nucleotides agree with TRBD2. The CDR3 spans 15 residues. V trimming: 7 bases; J trimming: 0 bases; junction bases outside the gene matches: 4. CDR1 is SGHAT, CDR2 FQNNGV, per germline. This chain's CDR3 is CASTLLAGSTDTQYF. CDR3 nucleotide sequence: TGTGCCAGCACCCTACTAGCGGGGAGCACAGATACGCAGTATTTT.

The rearrangement joins TRBV5-1 to TRBJ2-3; perhaps D is TRBD1 or TRBD2 (5 bases each). There are 15 residues in the CDR3. CDR1 is SGHRS, CDR2 YFSETQ, per germline. Trimming left V 0 bases short and J 6 bases short, with 14 bases between. This chain's CDR3 is CASSLGDLGLDTQYF. In DNA, the CDR3 is TGCGCCAGCAGCTTGGGGGACCTAGGGTTGGATACGCAGTATTTT.

This clone has at least ten counts. The CDR3 protein is CASSYQEQETQYF. In nucleotides, the CDR3 is TGTGCCAGCAGTTACCAGGAGCAAGAGACCCAGTACTTC. The rearrangement uses TRBV12-3 or TRBV12-4 and TRBJ2-5; unclear D gene. The CDR3 length is 13 residues. V was clipped by 4 bases and J by 2 bases, with 8 bases between them.

This clone is medium-sized (0.01 to 0.1%) within its sample. The CDR3 protein is CASSRTGEGTGELFF. As DNA, the CDR3 is TGTGCCAGCAGCCGCACAGGGGAAGGCACCGGGGAGCTGTTTTTT. The chain joins TRBV6-1 to TRBJ2-2; 7 positions agree with TRBD1. Germline trimming cut 6 bases from V and 4 bases from J; bases unmatched to any gene: 8. The CDR3 contains 15 residues. Germline V gene data show CDR1 as MNHNS and CDR2 as SASEGT.

This clone was seen a few times. The chain has TRBV6-5 and TRBJ1-2; D uncertain. Germline V gives CDR1 MNHEY, CDR2 SVGAGI. The V gene lost 2 bases and the J gene lost 4 bases, with 11 bases spanning the gap. The CDR3 length is 14 residues. The CDR3 DNA reads as TGTGCCAGCAGTTACGGACCCTTACTCTATGGCTACACCTTC. Its protein product is CASSYGPLLYGYTF.

This clone was picked up many times. A much larger clone lies a single base off, so this may be a read error. The chain joins TRBV7-8 to TRBJ2-6; 7 nucleotides align to TRBD2. Looked up from germline, CDR1 is SGHVS and CDR2 is FQNEAQ. V lost 5 bases, J lost 0 bases, and 10 bases stayed unmatched. The CDR3 spans 18 residues. This CDR3 is CASSRHSAGDSGANVLTF. In nucleotides, the CDR3 is TGTGCCAGCAGCCGTCATAGTGCGGGAGACTCTGGGGCCAACGTCCTGACTTTC.

This clone was counted at least ten times. This chain links TRBV10-3 with TRBJ2-3; 7 nucleotides align to TRBD1. The CDR3 runs 18 residues. Trimming took 2 bases from V and 4 from J; bases not matched to a gene: 15. Germline CDR1 ENHRY, CDR2 SYGVKD. In DNA form, the CDR3 reads TGTGCCATCAGTGAGCGCGTACAGGGGCTAGAGGCACCAGATACGCAGTATTTT. Its translation: CAISERVQGLEAPDTQYF.

The chain joins TRBV5-1 to TRBJ2-7; 8 positions agree with TRBD1. The CDR3 is made up of 15 amino acids. The J segment lost 4 bases and the V segment lost 4 bases, leaving 10 bases of the junction unmatched. CDR1 and CDR2 (germline): SGHRS, YFSETQ. The CDR3 coding sequence is TGCGCCAGCAGCACTTCCGGGACAGGATCATACGAGCAGTACTTC. It specifies CASSTSGTGSYEQYF. Full variable domain (outside the CDR3, taken from reference TRBV5-1 and TRBJ2-7): KAGVTQTPRYLIKTRGQQVTLSCSPISGHRSVSWYQQTPGQGLQFLFEYFSETQRNKGNFPGRFSGRQFSNSRSEMNVSTLELGDSALYLCASSTSGTGSYEQYFGPGTRLTVT.

V is TRBV5-1 and J is TRBJ1-2; TRBD1 aligns across 9 bases. The V segment lost 0 bases and the J segment 5 bases; nucleotides outside the gene matches: 8. CDR1 is SGHRS and CDR2 is YFSETQ in the germline V gene. The CDR3 runs to 16 residues. CDR3 nucleotides: TGCGCCAGCAGCTTGGGCTGGACAGGGGAGGGGTATGGCTACACCTTC. Translated, it gives CASSLGWTGEGYGYTF. The full variable domain, with the rest looked up from reference TRBV5-1 and TRBJ1-2, is KAGVTQTPRYLIKTRGQQVTLSCSPISGHRSVSWYQQTPGQGLQFLFEYFSETQRNKGNFPGRFSGRQFSNSRSEMNVSTLELGDSALYLCASSLGWTGEGYGYTFGSGTRLTVV.

The chain carries TRBV20-1 and TRBJ2-7; 8 bases fit TRBD1. CDR3 length equals 14 residues. V shed 1 base, J shed 2 bases, and the junction held 4 bases outside the gene matches. The V gene's germline CDR1 is DFQATT and CDR2 SNEGSKA (reference sequence). CDR3 residues: CSARADRGAYEQYF. CDR3 in DNA: TGCAGTGCTAGAGCAGACAGGGGCGCCTACGAGCAGTACTTC.

This clone is categorized as medium-sized (0.01 to 0.1%). The V and J genes are TRBV9 and TRBJ2-6, with a weak D call TRBD1 (5 bases). Trimming removed 0 bases from V and 6 bases from J, with 13 bases in between. This CDR3 has 16 residues. Per the germline V gene, CDR1 is SGDLS and CDR2 is YYNGEE. CDR3 sequence (DNA): TGTGCCAGCAGCGTAGCTTCTCAGGGAACGGCCAACGTCCTGACTTTC. Translation gives CASSVASQGTANVLTF. Using reference TRBV9 and TRBJ2-6 for the parts outside the CDR3, the full variable domain is DSGVTQTPKHLITATGQRVTLRCSPRSGDLSVYWYQQSLDQGLQFLIQYYNGEERAKGNILERFSAQQFPDLHSELNLSSLELGDSALYFCASSVASQGTANVLTFGAGSRLTVL.